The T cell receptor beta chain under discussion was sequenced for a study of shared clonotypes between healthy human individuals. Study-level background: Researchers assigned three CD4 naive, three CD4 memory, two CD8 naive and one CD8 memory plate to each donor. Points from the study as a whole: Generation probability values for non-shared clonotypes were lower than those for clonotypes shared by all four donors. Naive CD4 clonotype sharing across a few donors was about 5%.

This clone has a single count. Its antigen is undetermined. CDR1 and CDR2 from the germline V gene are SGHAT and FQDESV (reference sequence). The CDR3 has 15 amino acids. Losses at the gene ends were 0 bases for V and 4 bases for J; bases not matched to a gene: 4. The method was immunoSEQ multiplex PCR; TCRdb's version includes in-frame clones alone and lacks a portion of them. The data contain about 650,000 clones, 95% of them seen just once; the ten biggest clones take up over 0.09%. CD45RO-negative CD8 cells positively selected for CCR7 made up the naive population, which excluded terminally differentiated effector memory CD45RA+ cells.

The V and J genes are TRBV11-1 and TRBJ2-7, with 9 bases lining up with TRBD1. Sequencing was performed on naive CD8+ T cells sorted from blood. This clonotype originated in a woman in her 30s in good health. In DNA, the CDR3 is TGTGCCAGCAGCTTAGCGTCGGGACAGGGTTACGAGCAGTACTTC. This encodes CASSLASGQGYEQYF.